The 27 T cell receptor beta chains listed next were all sequenced from one sample in a study of T-cell reconstitution after alpha-beta-depleted transplantation in children (dated by TCRdb to the mid-2010s). The sample's treatment or condition label, in plain terms: allogeneic hematopoietic cell transplantation with graft depleted of TCRalphabeta T cells and CD19 B cells. Library preparation used PCR. Sequencing took place on an Illumina HiSeq 2500. To normalize quantification of the TCRbeta repertoire, the TCR libraries were built with molecular barcoding that relied on unique molecular identifiers. In TCRdb, the public reads were trimmed at Q25 with fastp and aligned with MiXCR, with productive beta chains retained. Entries are consolidated by CDR3 protein sequence, retaining the most common genes and DNA. The sample table contains 700,000 to 950,000 distinct CDR3 sequences; only one count was recorded for under 20% of them. The top ten clonotypes cover just under 5% of the sample.

The sample here was PBMCs, mostly from graft donor cells, taken 360 days after TCRalphabeta/CD19-depleted stem cell transplant. These receptors originate from a male patient between 5 and 17 years old who had a stem cell transplant for acute lymphoblastic leukemia, so the T cells may come from the graft donor.

This clonotype was counted a few times. This chain links TRBV5-1 with TRBJ2-7, with 7 positions matching TRBD1. CDR3 length: 16 amino acids. Germline V gene sequence: CDR1 SGHRS, CDR2 YFSETQ. The junction had 10 bases not matched to a gene; V was cut back by 4 bases and J by 0 bases. The CDR3 is CASSGWTGPSSYEQYF. CDR3 coding DNA: TGCGCCAGCAGCGGATGGACAGGACCGAGCTCCTACGAGCAGTACTTC.

V and J are TRBV9 and TRBJ2-1; possibly TRBD1 for D (5 bases). The CDR3 runs to 12 residues. The germline V gene encodes CDR1 SGDLS and CDR2 YYNGEE. V was trimmed by 4 bases and J by 8 bases, leaving 10 bases between them. The CDR3 region is CASSRIRDEQFF. Here the CDR3 DNA reads TGTGCCAGCAGCCGAATCAGGGATGAGCAGTTCTTC. The variable domain in full, completed from reference TRBV9 and TRBJ2-1, reads DSGVTQTPKHLITATGQRVTLRCSPRSGDLSVYWYQQSLDQGLQFLIQYYNGEERAKGNILERFSAQQFPDLHSELNLSSLELGDSALYFCASSRIRDEQFFGPGTRLTVL.

The chain links TRBV7-9 to TRBJ2-7; the D gene is possibly TRBD1 (6 bases). Trimming took off 2 bases at V and 3 bases at J, with 11 bases between the two ends. The CDR3 spans 14 residues. Germline lookup yields CDR1 SEHNR and CDR2 FQNEAQ (reference sequence). CDR3 sequence (DNA): TGTGCCAGCAGCTTACCGACAGGAAACTACGAGCAGTACTTC. It is translated as CASSLPTGNYEQYF. Full variable domain (rest looked up from reference TRBV7-9 and TRBJ2-7): DTGVSQNPRHKITKRGQNVTFRCDPISEHNRLYWYRQTLGQGPEFLTYFQNEAQLEKSRLLSDRFSAERPKGSFSTLEIQRTEQGDSAMYLCASSLPTGNYEQYFGPGTRLTVT.

This clonotype was counted between two and nine times. V usage is TRBV7-3 and J usage is TRBJ2-6, with TRBD1 identical over 10 bases. This CDR3 contains 16 residues. The V and J ends lost 4 bases and 2 bases, in that order; junction bases with no gene match: 2. Germline V gene lookup returns CDR1 SGHTA and CDR2 FQGTGA. The CDR3 coding sequence is TGTGCCAGCAGCTCGACAGGGGGCGCTGGGGCCAACGTCCTGACTTTC. This codes for CASSSTGGAGANVLTF. The full variable domain, completed using reference TRBV7-3 and TRBJ2-6, is GAGVSQTPSNKVTEKGKYVELRCDPISGHTALYWYRQSLGQGPEFLIYFQGTGAADDSGLPNDRFFAVRPEGSVSTLKIQRTERGDSAVYLCASSSTGGAGANVLTFGAGSRLTVL.

The chain combines TRBV4-1 with TRBJ2-1; 7 nucleotides line up with TRBD1. CDR1 is MGHRA, CDR2 YSYEKL, per germline. The CDR3 has 16 residues. V was pared by 0 bases and J by 7 bases, with 9 bases of the junction left unmatched. DNA of the CDR3: TGCGCCAGCAGCCAAGACCACAGGGGATTCGGTAATGAGCAGTTCTTC. This encodes CASSQDHRGFGNEQFF.

The chain employs TRBV10-3 and TRBJ2-7; D gene unclear. CDR3 size: 13 residues. V shed 8 bases and J shed 3 bases, with 14 bases lying between them. Looked up from germline, CDR1 is ENHRY and CDR2 is SYGVKD. The CDR3 loop is CAIWDQDFYEQYF. In DNA form, the CDR3 reads TGTGCCATCTGGGATCAAGATTTCTACGAGCAGTACTTC.

This clonotype was counted only a few times. The chain couples TRBV5-6 to TRBJ2-1; 8 positions agree with TRBD1. Unmatched junction bases numbered 15, after V lost 2 bases and J lost 5 bases. The CDR3 sequence is 18 residues long. Germline values: CDR1 SGHDT, CDR2 YYEEEE. The CDR3 bases are TGTGCCAGCAGCTTAGGGGTGGTACAGGGGGACGGAGACAATGAGCAGTTCTTC. This encodes CASSLGVVQGDGDNEQFF. The full variable domain, rest sourced from reference TRBV5-6 and TRBJ2-1, is DAGVTQSPTHLIKTRGQQVTLRCSPKSGHDTVSWYQQALGQGPQFIFQYYEEEERQRGNFPDRFSGHQFPNYSSELNVNALLLGDSALYLCASSLGVVQGDGDNEQFFGPGTRLTVL.

The V and J genes are TRBV12-3 or TRBV12-4 and TRBJ2-2; 10 bases agree with TRBD1. The V and J ends lost 3 bases and 3 bases, in that order; junction bases with no gene match: 13. The CDR3 has 19 residues. For the CDR3, the DNA is TGTGCCAGCAGTTTGGGATCTCACCCCGGGACAGGGGACACCGGGGAGCTGTTTTTT. Translated: CASSLGSHPGTGDTGELFF.

This clonotype turned up a few times. CDR3 DNA: TGTGCCAGCAGCTTAGCCGGGACAGGGCTAGCCAAAAACATTCAGTACTTC. The encoded protein is CASSLAGTGLAKNIQYF. The rearrangement uses TRBV7-8 and TRBJ2-4, with 9 bases fitting TRBD1. Germline CDR1 reads SGHVS; CDR2 reads FQNEAQ. V lost 0 bases, J lost 0 bases, and 3 bases stayed unmatched. The length of the CDR3 is 17 residues.

This clonotype has ten or more counts. This rearrangement joins TRBV4-1 to TRBJ2-7, with D maybe TRBD2 (6 bases). Germline-derived CDR1 and CDR2 are MGHRA and YSYEKL. The ends were cut back, 4 bases at V and 3 bases at J, with 13 bases in the middle. The CDR3 has 14 amino acids. The CDR3 is CASSLGREVYEQYF. CDR3 DNA: TGCGCCAGCAGCCTTGGCAGGGAGGTCTACGAGCAGTACTTC.

The chain combines TRBV12-3 or TRBV12-4 with TRBJ2-7; no firm D call. Trimming left V 5 bases short and J 6 bases short, with 14 bases between. This CDR3 is 13 amino acids long. For the CDR3, the DNA is TGTGCCAGCAGTCCCTCCCCCAGGACCGAGCAGTACTTC. Protein product: CASSPSPRTEQYF.

This chain links TRBV6-2 or TRBV6-3 with TRBJ2-2, with 8 bases fitting TRBD2. Germline V gene sequence: CDR1 MNHEY, CDR2 SVGEGT. The CDR3 is made up of 15 amino acids. The trim removed 5 bases at V and 4 bases at J, leaving 6 bases unmatched. CDR3 nucleotide sequence: TGTGCCAGCAGTCAATCAGCGGGAGCCACCGGGGAGCTGTTTTTT. Translated, it gives CASSQSAGATGELFF.

The chain joins TRBV29-1 to TRBJ1-4; no reliable D call. Germline-derived CDR1 and CDR2 are SQVTM and ANQGSEA. The CDR3 covers 12 residues. Trimming removed 4 bases from V and 8 bases from J, with 11 bases in between. The CDR3 is CSVAKMGEKLFF. The CDR3 nucleotides read TGCAGCGTTGCTAAGATGGGGGAAAAACTGTTTTTT.

There are many counts of this clonotype. The chain carries TRBV6-1 and TRBJ2-3, with D tentatively TRBD1 (5 bases). With 6 bases removed from V and 3 bases from J, the gap between germline ends came to 16 bases. CDR3 length: 15 amino acids. In germline, CDR1 is MNHNS, CDR2 SASEGT. The CDR3 DNA reads TGTGCCAGCAGACCTCAGGGATTAGGAACAGATACGCAGTATTTT. It codes for CASRPQGLGTDTQYF.

The chain carries TRBV2 and TRBJ2-2; 7 bases agree with TRBD2. Germline V gene data show CDR1 as SNHLY and CDR2 as FYNNEI. Trimming at V came to 6 bases and at J to 6 bases, leaving 13 bases not matched to a gene. The CDR3 loop spans 16 amino acids. The CDR3 loop is CASSPTGRSDSGELFF. In DNA, the CDR3 is TGTGCCAGCAGCCCAACCGGGAGGAGCGATTCCGGGGAGCTGTTTTTT. Based on the CDR3 plus reference TRBV2 and TRBJ2-2, the full variable domain is EPEVTQTPSHQVTQMGQEVILRCVPISNHLYFYWYRQILGQKVEFLVSFYNNEISEKSEIFDDQFSVERPDGSNFTLKIRSTKLEDSAMYFCASSPTGRSDSGELFFGEGSRLTVL.

The table lists this clonotype with a few counts. The chain carries TRBV6-2 or TRBV6-3 and TRBJ2-7; a possible D gene is TRBD2 (5 bases). The CDR3 runs 14 residues. V was clipped by 1 base and J by 4 bases, with 11 bases between them. Germline lookup yields CDR1 MNHEY and CDR2 SVGEGT. The CDR3 DNA sequence: TGTGCCAGCAGTTACTTGACTAATAGATACGAGCAGTACTTC. It specifies CASSYLTNRYEQYF.

The J gene is TRBJ2-7, the V gene TRBV4-2; 9 bases fit TRBD1. Trimming at V came to 0 bases and at J to 6 bases, leaving 9 bases not matched to a gene. CDR3 length: 16 amino acids. CDR1 is LGHNA and CDR2 is YNFKEQ in the germline V gene. CDR3 sequence reads: CASSQDLGTGSSEQYF. The CDR3 DNA sequence: TGTGCCAGCAGCCAAGATTTGGGGACAGGGAGTTCCGAGCAGTACTTC.

The rearrangement links TRBV18 to TRBJ2-2; possible D gene TRBD1, 5 bases. The germline V gene encodes CDR1 KGHSH and CDR2 LQKENI. V gave up 4 bases and J gave up 1 base, with 13 bases separating them. The CDR3 covers 16 residues. Here the CDR3 DNA reads TGTGCCAGCTCACGTCGACAGACGCGGAACACCGGGGAGCTGTTTTTT. Encoded protein: CASSRRQTRNTGELFF.

The chain carries TRBV21-1 and TRBJ2-4; the table's D call, TRBD1, has no DNA check behind it. TRBV21-1 counts as a pseudogene. CDR3 length: 15 amino acids. The CDR3: CASSNRTGRWDIQYF. The CDR3 DNA sequence: TGTGCCAGCAGCAACCGGACAGGCAGGTGGGACATTCAGTACTTC.

This clonotype has a handful of counts. The gene calls are TRBV13 and TRBJ2-1; 13 positions match TRBD2. CDR1 PRHDT and CDR2 FYEKMQ come from the germline V gene (reference sequence). CDR3 length: 16 amino acids. The V segment lost 5 bases and the J segment 5 bases; nucleotides outside the gene matches: 6. CDR3 sequence: CASSIRTSGSHNEQFF. CDR3 bases: TGTGCCAGCAGCATTAGGACTAGCGGGAGCCACAATGAGCAGTTCTTC.

Only a few counts were recorded for this clonotype. The V call is TRBV12-3 or TRBV12-4, the J call TRBJ2-7; 10 nucleotides align to TRBD1. V shed 5 bases, J shed 0 bases, and the junction held 7 bases outside the gene matches. The CDR3 loop spans 16 amino acids. The DNA of the CDR3 is TGTGCCAGCAGTCCACCGCGGACAGGGGGCTCCTACGAGCAGTACTTC. Amino acid sequence: CASSPPRTGGSYEQYF.

This clonotype was observed at least ten times. This chain uses TRBV6-4 with TRBJ2-5; D is tentatively TRBD1 or TRBD2 (6 bases each). V was cut by 3 bases and J by 4 bases, with 12 bases left in between. The CDR3 is 14 residues long. Germline V gene sequence: CDR1 MRHNA, CDR2 SNTAGT. The CDR3: CASSEGGGGETQYF. Written as DNA, the CDR3 is TGTGCCAGCAGTGAGGGGGGCGGCGGAGAGACCCAGTACTTC.

This clonotype turned up a few times. J is TRBJ2-4 and V is TRBV5-1, with D possibly TRBD2 on 6 matching bases. This CDR3 is 17 amino acids long. Germline CDR1 is SGHRS and CDR2 is YFSETQ. With 0 bases removed from V and 2 bases from J, the gap between germline ends came to 15 bases. Here the CDR3 reads CASSLAPWEDPKNIQYF. CDR3 DNA sequence: TGCGCCAGCAGCTTGGCCCCATGGGAGGACCCCAAAAACATTCAGTACTTC. Drawing the rest from reference TRBV5-1 and TRBJ2-4, the complete variable domain is KAGVTQTPRYLIKTRGQQVTLSCSPISGHRSVSWYQQTPGQGLQFLFEYFSETQRNKGNFPGRFSGRQFSNSRSEMNVSTLELGDSALYLCASSLAPWEDPKNIQYFGAGTRLSVL.

In its sample, this clonotype was seen a few times. This rearrangement joins TRBV18 to TRBJ2-3, with D possibly being TRBD1 (6 bases). The CDR3 runs to 14 residues. V dropped 5 bases and J dropped 4 bases, with 13 bases sitting between them. The V gene's germline CDR1 is KGHSH and CDR2 LQKENI. The CDR3 nucleotides read TGTGCCAGCTCAGAATTGAGACAGGCAGATACGCAGTATTTT. Encoded protein: CASSELRQADTQYF.

This clonotype has only a few counts. J is TRBJ2-1 and V is TRBV6-1; 7 positions match TRBD2. The V gene's germline CDR1 is MNHNS and CDR2 SASEGT. J gave up 4 bases and V 6 bases, and 9 bases lay outside the gene matches. CDR3 length: 15 residues. In DNA form, the CDR3 reads TGTGCCAGCAGGCCCCCGGCTAGCGGTTACAATGAGCAGTTCTTC. Translated: CASRPPASGYNEQFF.

The chain links TRBV12-3 or TRBV12-4 to TRBJ2-7, with 7 bases lining up with TRBD2. Trimming removed 4 bases from V and 3 bases from J; junction bases left unmatched: 6. The CDR3 runs to 14 residues. This CDR3 reads CASSSWGGIYEQYF. CDR3 DNA: TGTGCCAGCAGTTCCTGGGGGGGAATCTACGAGCAGTACTTC.

This clonotype was recorded once. The chain combines TRBV6-1 with TRBJ2-5; D might be TRBD1 (6 bases). The CDR3 covers 15 residues. CDR1 and CDR2 from the germline V gene are MNHNS and SASEGT. The V end lost 4 bases, the J end lost 1 base, and 13 bases lay between the germline ends. The CDR3, as DNA: TGTGCCAGCAGTGCCTATGGGGACACCCAAGAGACCCAGTACTTC. Protein product: CASSAYGDTQETQYF.